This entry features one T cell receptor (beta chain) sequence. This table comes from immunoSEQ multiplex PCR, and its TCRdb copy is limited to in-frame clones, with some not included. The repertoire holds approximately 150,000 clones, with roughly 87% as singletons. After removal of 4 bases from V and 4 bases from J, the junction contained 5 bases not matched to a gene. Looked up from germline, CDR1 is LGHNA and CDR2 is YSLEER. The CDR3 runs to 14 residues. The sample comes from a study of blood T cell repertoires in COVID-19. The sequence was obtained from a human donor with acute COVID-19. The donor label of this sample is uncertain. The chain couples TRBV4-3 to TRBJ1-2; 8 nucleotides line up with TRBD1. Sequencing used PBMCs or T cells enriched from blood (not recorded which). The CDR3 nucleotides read TGCGCCAGCAGCCCCACAGGGGGGGTCTATGGCTACACCTTC. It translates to CASSPTGGVYGYTF.